Here is one T cell receptor beta chain with its context. Methods used by the authors: From reference gene primer amplification, estimates of nucleated cell counts were derived. TCRdb keeps only in-frame clones here, not all; method: immunoSEQ multiplex PCR. The D gene and trimming were derived from the DNA, and the V and J assignments and clone size from that table. Of about 300,000 clones in the sample, roughly 83% are singletons; the top ten hold roughly 1.5%. The CDR3 sequence is 12 residues long. CDR1 is SNHLY and CDR2 is FYNNEI in the germline V gene. Between the trimmed V and J ends, which lost 5 bases and 13 bases, there was a span of 15 bases. Seattle patients were enrolled while actively infected and followed longitudinally. The record originates from a study of blood T cell repertoires in COVID-19. Study overall: Specimens from acute and convalescent COVID-19 originated in the United States, Italy and Spain.

The gene calls are TRBV2 and TRBJ2-1; D might be TRBD2 (6 bases). The sequence came from a human donor with COVID-19, enrolled during active disease. The donor label of this sample is uncertain. The sequencing input was peripheral blood. The CDR3 here is CASSRDLGTQFF. CDR3 nucleotides: TGTGCCAGCAGTAGGGACTTGGGAACACAGTTCTTC.